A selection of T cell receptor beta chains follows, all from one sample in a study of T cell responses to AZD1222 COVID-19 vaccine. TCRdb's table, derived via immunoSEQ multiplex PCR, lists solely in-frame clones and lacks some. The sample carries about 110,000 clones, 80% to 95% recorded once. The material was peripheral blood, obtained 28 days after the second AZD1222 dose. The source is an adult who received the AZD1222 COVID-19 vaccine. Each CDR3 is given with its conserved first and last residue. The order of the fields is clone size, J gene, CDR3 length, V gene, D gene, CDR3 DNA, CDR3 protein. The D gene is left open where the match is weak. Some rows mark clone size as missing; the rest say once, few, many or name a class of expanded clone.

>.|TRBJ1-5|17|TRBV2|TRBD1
TGTGCCAGCAGCGCTCCCGGGACAGGGGCAAGCAATCAGCCCCAGCATTTT
CASSAPGTGASNQPQHF
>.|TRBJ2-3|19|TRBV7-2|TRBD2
TGTGCCAGCAGCACCCCGACCGGGACTAGCGGGGGCTGGACAGATACGCAGTATTTT
CASSTPTGTSGGWTDTQYF
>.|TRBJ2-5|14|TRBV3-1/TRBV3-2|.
TGTGCCAGCAGCCGCATTGCTGGGCGGGAGACCCAGTACTTC
CASSRIAGRETQYF
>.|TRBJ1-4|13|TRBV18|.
TGTGCCAGCTCCCCTCGTGCCGGGGAAAAACTGTTTTTT
CASSPRAGEKLFF
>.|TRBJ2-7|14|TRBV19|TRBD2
TGTGCCAGTAAGGCTCTAGCGGCCCCCTACGAGCAGTACTTC
CASKALAAPYEQYF
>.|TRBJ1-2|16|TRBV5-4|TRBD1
TGTGCCAGCAGCTTGGAATCTGCAGGGGGCTACTATGGCTACACCTTC
CASSLESAGGYYGYTF
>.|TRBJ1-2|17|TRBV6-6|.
TGTGCCAGCAGTCCTGGGGGCCCCTTTGCCGCTAACTATGGCTACACCTTC
CASSPGGPFAANYGYTF
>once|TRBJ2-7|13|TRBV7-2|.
TGTGCCAGCAGCTTAGGTCTCCTGTACGAGCAGTACTTC
CASSLGLLYEQYF
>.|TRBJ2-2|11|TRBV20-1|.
TGCAGTGCTAGGGAACACGGGGAGCTGTTTTTT
CSAREHGELFF
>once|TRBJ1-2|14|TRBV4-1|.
TGCGCCAGCAGCCAAGCGTCAGGGAACTATGGCTACACCTTC
CASSQASGNYGYTF
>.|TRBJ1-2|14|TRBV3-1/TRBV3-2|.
TGTGCCAGCAGCCAACAGGGGTCCCCGAATGGCTACACCTTC
CASSQQGSPNGYTF
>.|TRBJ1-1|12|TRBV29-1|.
TGCAGCGTAAGTCAGATTCTCCTCCCAGCTTTCTTT
CSVSQILLPAFF
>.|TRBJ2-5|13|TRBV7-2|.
TGTGCCAGCAGCTTCCAGGGCCAAGAGACCCAGTACTTC
CASSFQGQETQYF
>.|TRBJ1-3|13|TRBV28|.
TGTGCCAGCAGACCCCAGACAGGAAACACCATATATTTT
CASRPQTGNTIYF
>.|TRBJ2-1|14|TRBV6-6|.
TGTGCCAGCAGTTATGTAGGGGGTTACAATGAGCAGTTCTTC
CASSYVGGYNEQFF
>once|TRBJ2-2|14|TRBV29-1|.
TGCAGCGTTGGGGAGACAGCTAACACCGGGGAGCTGTTTTTT
CSVGETANTGELFF
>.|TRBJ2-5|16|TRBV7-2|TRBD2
TGTGCCAGCAGCTCCCCGGGACTAGCGGGGCTAGAGACCCAGTACTTC
CASSSPGLAGLETQYF
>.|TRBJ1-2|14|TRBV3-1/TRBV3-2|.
TGTGCCAGCAGCCAAGACCGGGACATCTATGGCTACACCTTC
CASSQDRDIYGYTF
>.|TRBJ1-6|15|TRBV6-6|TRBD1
TGTGCCAGCAGCGACAGGGATCTGCAGAGGTCACCCCTCCACTTT
CASSDRDLQRSPLHF
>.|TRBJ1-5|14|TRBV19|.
TGTGCCAGTAGTATTTTACAGGGTGGGCAGCCCCAGCATTTT
CASSILQGGQPQHF
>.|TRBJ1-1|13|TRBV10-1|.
TGCGCCAGCAGTAAACAGGGCGAGACTGAAGCTTTCTTT
CASSKQGETEAFF
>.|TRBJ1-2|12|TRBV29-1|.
TGCAGCGTTGAGTTCACTCCCTATGGCTACACCTTC
CSVEFTPYGYTF
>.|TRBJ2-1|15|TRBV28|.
TGTGCCAGCAGTCTCTGGGGAGGCTCCTACAATGAGCAGTTCTTC
CASSLWGGSYNEQFF
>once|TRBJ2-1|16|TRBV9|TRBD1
TGTGCCAGCAGCCCCCGACAGGGGGTTGGGAACAATGAGCAGTTCTTC
CASSPRQGVGNNEQFF
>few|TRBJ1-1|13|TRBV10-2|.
TGCGCCAGCGACGGTACATATGGCACTGAAGCTTTCTTT
CASDGTYGTEAFF
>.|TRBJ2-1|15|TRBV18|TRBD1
TGTGCCAGCTCACCCCGACAGGGGGCTGGCAATGAGCAGTTCTTC
CASSPRQGAGNEQFF
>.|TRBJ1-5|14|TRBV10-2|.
TGCGCCAGCAGTGAACAGGGAGGGAATCAGCCCCAGCATTTT
CASSEQGGNQPQHF
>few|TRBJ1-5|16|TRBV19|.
TGTGCCAGTAGGACAGCTCCTTACCATAGCAATCAGCCCCAGCATTTT
CASRTAPYHSNQPQHF
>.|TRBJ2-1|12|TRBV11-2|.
TGTGCCAGCACCCTACGAGGGAATGAGCAGTTCTTC
CASTLRGNEQFF
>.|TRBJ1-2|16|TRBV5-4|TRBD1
TGTGCCAGCAGCACTCAGGACAGGGACAAAGGCTATGGCTACACCTTC
CASSTQDRDKGYGYTF
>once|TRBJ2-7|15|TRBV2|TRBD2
TGTGCCAGCAGTGCCGGGGCTAGCGGGAGGAACGAGCAGTACTTC
CASSAGASGRNEQYF
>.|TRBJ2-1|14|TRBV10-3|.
TGTGCCATCAGTGAGATTGGGCTTTACAATGAGCAGTTCTTC
CAISEIGLYNEQFF
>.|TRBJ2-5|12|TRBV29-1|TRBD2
TGCAGCGTTCGGACTAGCAGAGAGACCCAGTACTTC
CSVRTSRETQYF
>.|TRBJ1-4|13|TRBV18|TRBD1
TGTGCCAGCTCAAAGGGGGCCCCTGAAAAACTGTTTTTT
CASSKGAPEKLFF
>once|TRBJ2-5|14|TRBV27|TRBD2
TGTGCCAGCAGAACGACTAGCGGGGGGGAGACCCAGTACTTC
CASRTTSGGETQYF
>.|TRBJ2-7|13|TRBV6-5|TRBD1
TGTGCCAGCAGTTACACAGGGGGCTACGAGCAGTACTTC
CASSYTGGYEQYF
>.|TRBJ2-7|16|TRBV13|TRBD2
TGTGCCAGCAGCTTAAGAGCGGGGGGCTTTTTAGGCGAGCAGTACTTC
CASSLRAGGFLGEQYF
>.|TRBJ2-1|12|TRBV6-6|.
TGTGCCAGCAGTAACTTCTACAATGAGCAGTTCTTC
CASSNFYNEQFF
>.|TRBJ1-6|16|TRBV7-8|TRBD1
TGTGCCAGCAGCTCGGACCGACAGGGGGTCCGGTCACCCCTCCACTTT
CASSSDRQGVRSPLHF
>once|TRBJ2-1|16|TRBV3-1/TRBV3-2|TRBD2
TGTGCCAGCAGCGCTCTTGGGACTAGCGGGAGTCATGAGCAGTTCTTC
CASSALGTSGSHEQFF
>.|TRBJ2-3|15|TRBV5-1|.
TGCGCCAGCAGCTTGTGGGCAGGGGACACAGATACGCAGTATTTT
CASSLWAGDTDTQYF
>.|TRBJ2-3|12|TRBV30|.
TGTGCCTGGAGGTTGAGCACAGATACGCAGTATTTT
CAWRLSTDTQYF
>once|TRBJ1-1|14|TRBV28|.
TGTGCCAGCAGTCTACAGGGATGGGGCACTGAAGCTTTCTTT
CASSLQGWGTEAFF
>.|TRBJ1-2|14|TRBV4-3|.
TGCGCCAGCAGCCAAGCGTCAAGGGGCTATGGCTACACCTTC
CASSQASRGYGYTF
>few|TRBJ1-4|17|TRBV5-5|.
TGTGCCAGCAGCTTGGCCGATACAGGGAATAATAATGAAAAACTGTTTTTT
CASSLADTGNNNEKLFF
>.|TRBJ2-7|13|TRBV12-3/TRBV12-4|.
TGTGCCAGCAGTTCCAGCGATGCCTACGAGCAGTACTTC
CASSSSDAYEQYF
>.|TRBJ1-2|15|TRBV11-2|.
TGTGCCAGCAGCTTAGATCGTGGACATCACTATGGCTACACCTTC
CASSLDRGHHYGYTF
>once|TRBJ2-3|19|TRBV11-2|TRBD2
TGTGCCAGCAGCTTTGGTCCAGCGGGAGGGCTAACTAGCACAGATACGCAGTATTTT
CASSFGPAGGLTSTDTQYF
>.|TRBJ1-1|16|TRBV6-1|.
TGTGCCAGCAGTGAACTCGAAGACGGGCCAGGCACTGAAGCTTTCTTT
CASSELEDGPGTEAFF